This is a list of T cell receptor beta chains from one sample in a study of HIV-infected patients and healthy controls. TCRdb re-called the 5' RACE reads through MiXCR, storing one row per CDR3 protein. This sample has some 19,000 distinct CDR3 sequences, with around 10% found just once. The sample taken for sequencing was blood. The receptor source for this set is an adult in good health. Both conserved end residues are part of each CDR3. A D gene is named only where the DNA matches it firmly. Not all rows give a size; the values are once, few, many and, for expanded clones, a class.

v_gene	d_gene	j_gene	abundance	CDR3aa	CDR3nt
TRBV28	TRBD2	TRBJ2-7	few	CASSSRGLAGGSYEQYF	TGTGCCAGCAGTTCCAGAGGACTAGCGGGGGGGTCCTACGAGCAGTACTTC
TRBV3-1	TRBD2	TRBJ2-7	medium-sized	CASSQGLASPYEQYF	TGTGCCAGCAGCCAAGGACTAGCCAGCCCCTACGAGCAGTACTTC
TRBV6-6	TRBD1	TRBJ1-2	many	CASSYKLTGGELNYGYTF	TGTGCCAGCAGTTACAAACTCACAGGGGGCGAACTTAACTATGGCTACACCTTC
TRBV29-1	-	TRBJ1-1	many	CSVAGGAGAFF	TGCAGCGTTGCGGGGGGCGCGGGAGCTTTCTTT
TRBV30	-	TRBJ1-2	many	CAWSVTGAYGYTF	TGTGCCTGGAGTGTAACGGGGGCCTATGGCTACACCTTC
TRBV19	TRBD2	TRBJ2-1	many	CASSRLAGLYNEQFF	TGTGCCAGTAGTAGGCTAGCGGGCCTGTACAATGAGCAGTTCTTC
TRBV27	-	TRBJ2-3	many	CASSRGTDTQYF	TGTGCCAGCAGTAGGGGCACAGATACGCAGTATTTT
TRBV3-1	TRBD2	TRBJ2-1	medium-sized	CASSQLAGDEQFF	TGTGCCAGCAGCCAACTAGCGGGAGATGAGCAGTTCTTC
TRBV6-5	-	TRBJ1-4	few	CASSRVSNEKLFF	TGTGCCAGCAGCCGCGTCTCAAATGAAAAACTGTTTTTT
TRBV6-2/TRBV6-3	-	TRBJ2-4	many	CASRQELAKNIQYF	TGTGCCAGCAGACAAGAGTTAGCCAAAAACATTCAGTACTTC
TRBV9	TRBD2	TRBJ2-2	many	CASSPMGGITGELFF	TGTGCCAGCAGCCCCATGGGGGGGATAACCGGGGAGCTGTTTTTT
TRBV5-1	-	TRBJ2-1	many	CASSLRSLDLGEQFF	TGCGCCAGCAGCTTGCGTAGTTTAGACTTGGGTGAGCAGTTCTTC
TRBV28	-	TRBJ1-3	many	CASSLFGGPGNTIYF	TGTGCCAGCAGTTTATTCGGGGGGCCCGGAAACACCATATATTTT
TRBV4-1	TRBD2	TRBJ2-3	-	CASSQFGGGWGTDTQYF	TGCGCCAGCAGCCAATTTGGCGGGGGATGGGGCACAGATACGCAGTATTTT
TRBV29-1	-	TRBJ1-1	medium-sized	CSVDGAGLKAFF	TGCAGCGTTGATGGGGCAGGGCTGAAAGCTTTCTTT
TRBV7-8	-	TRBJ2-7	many	CASSFGDRAYEQYF	TGTGCCAGCAGCTTCGGGGACCGCGCCTACGAGCAGTACTTC
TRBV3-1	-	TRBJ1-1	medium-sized	CASSQSGVTEAFF	TGTGCCAGCAGCCAATCAGGGGTCACTGAAGCTTTCTTT
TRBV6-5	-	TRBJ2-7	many	CASSYSGKVRFSYEQYF	TGTGCCAGCAGTTACTCGGGGAAGGTGCGGTTCTCCTACGAGCAGTACTTC
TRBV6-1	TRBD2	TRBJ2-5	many	CASRAIGRGGQETQYF	TGTGCCAGCAGGGCCATCGGGCGGGGGGGCCAAGAGACCCAGTACTTC
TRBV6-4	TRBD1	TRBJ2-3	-	CASSDQGASTDTQYF	TGTGCCAGCAGTGATCAGGGGGCTAGCACAGATACGCAGTATTTT
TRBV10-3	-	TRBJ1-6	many	CAISEEGLSSPLHF	TGTGCCATCAGTGAAGAGGGCCTCAGCTCACCCCTCCACTTT
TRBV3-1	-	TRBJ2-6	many	CASRGDRPGANVLTF	TGTGCCAGCAGAGGCGACAGACCCGGGGCCAACGTCCTGACTTTC
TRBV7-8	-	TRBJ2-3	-	CASGGRANAGTDTQYF	TGTGCCAGCGGAGGCCGTGCGAACGCTGGCACAGATACGCAGTATTTT
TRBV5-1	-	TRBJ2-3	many	CASSPRGDTQYF	TGCGCCAGCAGCCCCCGGGGCGATACGCAGTATTTT
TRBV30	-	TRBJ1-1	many	CAWSYRRGASNTEAFF	TGTGCCTGGAGTTACCGCCGGGGGGCCTCGAACACTGAAGCTTTCTTT
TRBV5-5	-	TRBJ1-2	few	CASSWRGTANYGYTF	TGTGCCAGCAGCTGGAGGGGGACTGCTAACTATGGCTACACCTTC
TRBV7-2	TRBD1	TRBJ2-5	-	CASSSTGVQETQYF	TGTGCCAGCAGCTCGACAGGGGTCCAAGAGACCCAGTACTTC
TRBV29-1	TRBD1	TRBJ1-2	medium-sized	CSTEKDRAGYGYTF	TGCAGCACGGAAAAGGACAGGGCGGGCTATGGCTACACCTTC
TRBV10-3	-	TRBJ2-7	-	CAISPDPRDESYEQYF	TGTGCCATCAGTCCAGACCCCAGGGACGAATCCTACGAGCAGTACTTC
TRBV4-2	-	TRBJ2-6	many	CASSQEVRGSSGANVLTF	TGTGCCAGCAGCCAAGAGGTCAGGGGAAGCTCTGGGGCCAACGTCCTGACTTTC